This is a list of T cell receptor beta chains from one sample in a study of prognosis after radiotherapy for stage I lung cancer. MiXCR was run by TCRdb on the multiplex PCR reads, yielding one entry per CDR3 protein. The table shows about 14,000 distinct CDR3 sequences, with around 56% occurring only once. Material: PBMCs, obtained before or after stereotactic body radiation therapy (not recorded which). These receptors all stem from a donor aged 50 or older with non-small cell lung cancer. CDR3s include the opening cysteine and the closing phenylalanine or tryptophan. A D gene is named only where the DNA matches it firmly. Part of the rows lack a size; the others show once, few, many or a class for expanded clones.

J gene | clone size | D gene | V gene | CDR3 DNA | CDR3 protein
TRBJ2-7 | NA | TRBD2 | TRBV30 | TGTGCCGGAAGCGGGAGTCCGGGAGAGCAGTACTTC | CAGSGSPGEQYF
TRBJ2-2 | medium-sized | NA | TRBV5-1 | TGCGCCAGCAGCCGCACGGACAACCCGGGGACCGGGGAGCTGTTTTTT | CASSRTDNPGTGELFF
TRBJ2-1 | NA | TRBD1 | TRBV2 | TGTGCCAGCAGCGTTGGGAGAGGACAGGGGAGGAATGAGCAGTTCTTC | CASSVGRGQGRNEQFF
TRBJ1-1 | NA | TRBD1 | TRBV6-1 | TGTGCCAGCAGGAGACTGACAGGGATCTTCGGGACTGAAGCTTTCTTT | CASRRLTGIFGTEAFF
TRBJ2-1 | NA | TRBD2 | TRBV28 | TGTGCCAGCAGTATGACTAGCGGGAGGTTCAATGAGCAGTTCTTC | CASSMTSGRFNEQFF
TRBJ2-7 | NA | NA | TRBV12-3/TRBV12-4 | TGTGCCAGCAGTGAATACGGGACCGGATCTTACGAGCAGTACTTC | CASSEYGTGSYEQYF
TRBJ1-2 | many | NA | TRBV15 | TGTGCCACCAGCAGAGATCGAGCAGGGCCCGGCTACACCTTC | CATSRDRAGPGYTF
TRBJ2-3 | NA | TRBD2 | TRBV15 | TGTGCCACCAGCACCCCCGGACTAGCGGTAGTTTCAGATACGCAGTATTTT | CATSTPGLAVVSDTQYF
TRBJ2-5 | many | TRBD1 | TRBV28 | TGTGCCAGCAGTTTTGACAGGGAAGACCAAGAGACCCAGTACTTC | CASSFDREDQETQYF
TRBJ2-7 | NA | TRBD2 | TRBV27 | TGTGCCAGCAGTCCTCTTTCGGGAGGAAGGAACGAGCAGTACTTC | CASSPLSGGRNEQYF
TRBJ2-7 | NA | NA | TRBV6-1 | TGTTCCAGCCAACGGTGCTCCTACGAGCAGTACTTC | CSSQRCSYEQYF
TRBJ2-1 | medium-sized | TRBD2 | TRBV20-1 | TGCAGTGCAGGTGCCGAACTAGCGGGAGTGGATGAGCAGTTCTTC | CSAGAELAGVDEQFF
TRBJ2-2 | medium-sized | NA | TRBV27 | TGTGCCAGCAAAACGGGAGAGGCTCGGTCCGGGGAGCTGTTTTTT | CASKTGEARSGELFF
TRBJ2-2 | NA | NA | TRBV20-1 | TGCAGTGCTAGAGATTTCACGCAGGCCTCGAACACCGGGGAGCTGTTTTTT | CSARDFTQASNTGELFF
TRBJ2-3 | NA | TRBD1 | TRBV20-1 | TGCAGCGACAGGGTGCAAACAGATACGCAGTATTTT | CSDRVQTDTQYF
TRBJ1-3 | medium-sized | NA | TRBV28 | TGTGCCAGCAGGGCAGCTGGAAACACCATATATTTT | CASRAAGNTIYF
TRBJ2-1 | medium-sized | NA | TRBV11-2 | TGTGCCAGCAGCTTAGGAGGTGATGAGCAGTTCTTC | CASSLGGDEQFF
TRBJ1-1 | many | NA | TRBV6-1 | TGTGCCAGCAGTGAACCCCTGACGGCAGAAGCTTTCTTT | CASSEPLTAEAFF
TRBJ1-3 | medium-sized | NA | TRBV11-2 | TGTGCCAGCAGCTGGTCGACAGACTCTGGAAACACCATATATTTT | CASSWSTDSGNTIYF
TRBJ1-5 | NA | NA | TRBV2 | TGTGCCAGCAGTTGGGGCCTCCAGCAGCCCCAGCATTTT | CASSWGLQQPQHF
TRBJ2-3 | NA | TRBD2 | TRBV20-1 | TGCAGTGCTAAGCTAGCGGCAGATACGCAGTATTTT | CSAKLAADTQYF
TRBJ2-6 | NA | NA | TRBV20-1 | TGCAGTGCCAACCACCGAACTGACTCTGGGGCCAACGTCCTGACTTTC | CSANHRTDSGANVLTF
TRBJ2-2 | NA | NA | TRBV11-1 | TGTGCCAGCAGCTTGGTCCCGAACACCGGGGAGCTGTTTTTT | CASSLVPNTGELFF
TRBJ2-1 | many | NA | TRBV16 | TGTGCCAGCAGCCAATCGAGGGGGTCTGAGCAGTTCTTC | CASSQSRGSEQFF
TRBJ1-6 | NA | NA | TRBV6-5 | TGTGCCAGCAGTTACAGGAATTCACCCCTCCACTTT | CASSYRNSPLHF
TRBJ2-5 | many | TRBD2 | TRBV11-3 | TGTGCCAGCAGCCGAGGACTAGAGGAGACCCAGTACTTC | CASSRGLEETQYF
TRBJ2-7 | NA | TRBD2 | TRBV6-2/TRBV6-3 | TGTGCCAGCAGTAATAGCGGGAGCTGCTACGAGCAGTACTTC | CASSNSGSCYEQYF
TRBJ2-7 | medium-sized | TRBD2 | TRBV6-1 | TGTGCCAGCAGTGAAGCAGATATAGGGACTAGCGGGTCTGCCTACGAGCAGTACTTC | CASSEADIGTSGSAYEQYF
TRBJ2-1 | many | TRBD2 | TRBV18 | TGTGCCAGCTCACCGGTAACTAGCGGGAGCCGGTCTACCTACAATGAGCAGTTCTTC | CASSPVTSGSRSTYNEQFF
TRBJ2-7 | once | TRBD1 | TRBV30 | TGTGCCTGGAGCCCTGGACAGGGGGAGCAGTACTTC | CAWSPGQGEQYF
TRBJ2-6 | NA | NA | TRBV6-2/TRBV6-3 | TGTGCCAGCAGTTCTACGATTCCGGGTAGTTGGGCCAACGTCCTGACTTTC | CASSSTIPGSWANVLTF
TRBJ2-3 | NA | NA | TRBV12-3/TRBV12-4 | TGTGCCAGCAGTCTACGGGGAACGACAGATACGCAGTATTTT | CASSLRGTTDTQYF
TRBJ1-5 | NA | TRBD1 | TRBV7-2 | TGTGCCAGCAGCTTAGCTTTAGGGACAGTCAAGCAACCCCAGCATTTT | CASSLALGTVKQPQHF
TRBJ1-1 | many | NA | TRBV7-7 | TGTGCTAGCAGCTTAGGGGAATTCACTGAAGCTTTCTTT | CASSLGEFTEAFF
TRBJ2-1 | NA | NA | TRBV15 | TGTGCCACCAGCAGAGATCGACACGCAGGGAGCTCCTACAATGAGCAGTTCTTC | CATSRDRHAGSSYNEQFF
TRBJ2-7 | NA | NA | TRBV28 | TGTGCCAGCAGCATACTGGTTCCCAACTACGAGCAGTACTTC | CASSILVPNYEQYF
TRBJ2-7 | many | NA | TRBV20-1 | TGCAGTGCTAGGGGGGGAGGCGAGCAGTACTTC | CSARGGGEQYF
TRBJ2-3 | NA | NA | TRBV19 | TGTGCCAGTAGTATCGGGAGCACAGATACGCAGTATTTT | CASSIGSTDTQYF
TRBJ2-1 | once | TRBD2 | TRBV20-1 | TGCAGTGCTAGAGGGGGTCGGGAGGTCCTCCGGCAGTTCTTC | CSARGGREVLRQFF
TRBJ2-5 | NA | NA | TRBV5-4 | TGTGCCAGCAGCCCACGCCTGGGAGAGGAGACCCAGTACTTC | CASSPRLGEETQYF
TRBJ2-5 | NA | TRBD1 | TRBV30 | TGTGCCTGGAGCCCGGGACAGGGTGATTTAGGGACCCAGTACTTC | CAWSPGQGDLGTQYF
TRBJ2-3 | NA | NA | TRBV3-1 | TGTGCCAGCAGCCAGAAGGCTAATACAGATACGCAGTATTTT | CASSQKANTDTQYF
TRBJ2-3 | medium-sized | NA | TRBV4-1 | TGCGCCAGCAGCCCCTCCGCTTCGCCCCGAGATACGCAGTATTTT | CASSPSASPRDTQYF
TRBJ2-1 | medium-sized | TRBD2 | TRBV12-5 | TGTGCTAGTGGTTTGGTACTAGCGGGAGCGGGTGAGCAGTTCTTC | CASGLVLAGAGEQFF
TRBJ2-5 | NA | NA | TRBV6-2/TRBV6-3 | TGTGCCAGCAGTTACTCGTCACCTGTTGGGGAGACCCAGTACTTC | CASSYSSPVGETQYF
TRBJ1-3 | NA | NA | TRBV6-2/TRBV6-3 | TGTGCCAGCAGTCGACAGGAATCATCTGGAAACACCATATATTTT | CASSRQESSGNTIYF
TRBJ2-3 | NA | TRBD2 | TRBV25-1 | TGTGCCACTAGAGCGGGAGGTGGCACAGATACGCAGTATTTT | CATRAGGGTDTQYF
TRBJ2-7 | medium-sized | TRBD2 | TRBV11-3 | TGTGCCAGCCCAAGGACGACTGGGCTAGCGGAGCCCTACGAGCAGTACTTC | CASPRTTGLAEPYEQYF
TRBJ1-6 | NA | TRBD1 | TRBV6-4 | TGTGCCATCATTGACCGGGACAGGGACTCACCCCTCCACTTT | CAIIDRDRDSPLHF
TRBJ2-1 | medium-sized | NA | TRBV9 | TGTGCCAGCAGCGTCCAACCCCCCGGGGCCCTCTACAATGAGCAGTTCTTC | CASSVQPPGALYNEQFF
TRBJ2-1 | NA | NA | TRBV7-8 | TGTGCCAGCAGCTTTGCCGCTAGCTTGGGTGAGCAGTTCTTC | CASSFAASLGEQFF
TRBJ1-2 | NA | NA | TRBV19 | TGTGCCAGTAGTAACGGACCGCGGAATGGCTACACCTTC | CASSNGPRNGYTF
TRBJ2-5 | many | NA | TRBV9 | TGTGCCAGCAGCGTAGCGAACGGGAGAGGGGAGACCCAGTACTTC | CASSVANGRGETQYF